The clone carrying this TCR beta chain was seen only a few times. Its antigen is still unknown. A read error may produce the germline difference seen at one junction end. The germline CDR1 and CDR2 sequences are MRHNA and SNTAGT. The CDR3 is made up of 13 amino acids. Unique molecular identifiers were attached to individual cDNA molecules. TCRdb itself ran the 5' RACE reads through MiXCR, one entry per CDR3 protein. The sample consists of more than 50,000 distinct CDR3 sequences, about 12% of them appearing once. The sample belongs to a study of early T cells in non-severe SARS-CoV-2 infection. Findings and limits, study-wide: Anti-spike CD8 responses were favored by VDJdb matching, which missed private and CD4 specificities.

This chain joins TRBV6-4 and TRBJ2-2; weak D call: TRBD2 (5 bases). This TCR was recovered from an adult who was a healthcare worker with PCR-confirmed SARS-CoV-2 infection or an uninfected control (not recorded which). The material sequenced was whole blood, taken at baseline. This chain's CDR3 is CASSDWNTGEPFF. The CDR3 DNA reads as TGTGCCAGCAGTGACTGGAACACCGGGGAGCCGTTTTTT.